What follows is one T cell receptor (beta chain) and its context. The antigen remains unidentified. Roughly 1.8 micrograms of genomic DNA from cryopreserved PBMCs went into TCR beta libraries. This sample is part of a study of cytotoxic CD8 clonotypes in ibrutinib-treated CLL. General observations from the study: Treatment left the uncommon public clonotypes either contracted or stable in frequency.

Germline CDR1 reads SQVTM; CDR2 reads ANQGSEA. CDR3 length: 13 residues. V lost 5 bases and J 8 bases, leaving 18 bases between the germline ends. Method: immunoSEQ multiplex PCR; TCRdb's copy keeps in-frame clones and lacks some. Here the sample spans 200,000 to 250,000 clones, 65% to 80% being singletons. This sequence originates from a human donor with chronic lymphocytic leukemia. The chain employs TRBV29-1 and TRBJ1-2; TRBD1 is a possible D gene (6 bases). The sequences come from PBMCs, collected after 12 months of ibrutinib treatment. CDR3 in amino acids: CSVRGADGWGYTF. In nucleotides, the CDR3 is TGCAGCGTTAGGGGGGCCGACGGGTGGGGCTACACCTTC.